The T cell receptor (beta chain) under discussion was sequenced for a study of technical replicates of blood from several donors (dated by TCRdb to 2015 to 2018). Library prep was done by the immunoSEQ multiplex PCR assay. As stored in TCRdb, this immuneACCESS dataset retains in-frame rearrangements with V and J assigned. A fraction of the clones does not appear; measured against another copy, unresolved V genes explain less than half of the discrepancy, and the remainder lacks a known reason. Within this sample are tens of thousands of clones, with 95% to 98% of them counted one time only. Of the sample, 0.2% to 0.25% falls within the top ten clones. The cysteine opens and the phenylalanine closes a CDR3 of 15 amino acids. Of all the DNA, just the CDR3 is kept, 45 bases in frame from base 1. The germline V end is reduced by 5 bases and the J end by 6 bases; junction bases left unmatched: 6. From the germline V gene (reference sequence), CDR1 is MNHEY and CDR2 is SMNVEV.

Notes on this clone: Which antigen it targets is not known. No base quality values were provided; no much bigger clone lies one nucleotide off.

The sample comprised T cells isolated from PBMCs. Recombination connected TRBV27 to TRBJ2-1; TRBD2 fits 11 bases in the junction. The TCR originated in a human donor in good health. At the DNA level, the sequence is TGTGCCAGCAGTCCCCTAGCGGGAGGACTCAATGAGCAGTTCTTC. Translated, this is CASSPLAGGLNEQFF.